This passage covers 32 T cell receptor beta chains from one sample sequenced in a study of blood T cell repertoires in COVID-19 (dated by TCRdb to the early 2020s). Receptor amplification or capture employed the immunoSEQ multiplex PCR assay. The table comes from immuneACCESS by way of TCRdb, which keeps in-frame sequences with V and J called. Part of the clones is missing from these tables; in studies checked, under half for an unresolved V gene and the rest for unknown reasons. The table for this sample lists approximately 130,000 clones; around four fifths of them were counted only once. Roughly a fifth of the sample lies in the top ten. Material for sequencing was peripheral blood. The source is a man older than 75 with acute or convalescent COVID-19.

The chain employs TRBV4-2 and TRBJ1-6, with a tentative D call TRBD1 (6 bases). Germline V gene lookup returns CDR1 LGHNA and CDR2 YNFKEQ. CDR3 length equals 15 residues. V dropped 0 bases and J dropped 13 bases, with 16 bases sitting between them. The CDR3 loop reads CASSQDLGQGIPLHF. The CDR3 coding sequence is TGTGCCAGCAGCCAAGATTTGGGGCAGGGGATCCCCCTCCACTTT.

This clone was detected only once. The rearrangement uses TRBV12-3 or TRBV12-4 and TRBJ2-1; D call uncertain. The CDR3 has 12 amino acids. Deletions cut 3 bases from V and 15 bases from J, with 15 bases between. CDR3 amino acids: CASSFNGQVWFF. The CDR3 bases are TGTGCCAGCAGTTTCAATGGGCAGGTCTGGTTCTTC.

The rearrangement uses TRBV9 and TRBJ1-2, with 7 bases matching TRBD1. The CDR3 consists of 14 residues. The V gene's germline CDR1 is SGDLS and CDR2 YYNGEE. Trimming removed 2 bases from V and 5 bases from J; junction bases left unmatched: 6. The CDR3 here is CASSVGTEGYGYTF. The CDR3 DNA reads TGTGCCAGCAGCGTCGGGACAGAAGGGTATGGCTACACCTTC.

V and J are TRBV3-1 (or the pseudogene TRBV3-2) and TRBJ2-7, with D unclear. CDR1 is LGHDT and CDR2 is YNNKEL in the germline V gene (reference sequence). V was trimmed by 0 bases and J by 1 base, leaving 10 bases between them. The CDR3 sequence is 15 residues long. The CDR3 DNA is TGTGCCAGCAGCCAAGAGAATCGAGGTTCCTACGAGCAGTACTTC. Protein sequence: CASSQENRGSYEQYF.

The rearrangement joins TRBV6-1 to TRBJ1-5, with a possible D match to TRBD1 (6 bases). Trimming shortened V by 3 bases and J by 5 bases, and 8 bases separated the two germline ends. The CDR3 length is 13 residues. Germline V gene lookup returns CDR1 MNHNS and CDR2 SASEGT. CDR3 in DNA: TGTGCCAGCAGTGAGACAGGATATCAGCCCCAGCATTTT. Encoded protein: CASSETGYQPQHF.

This clone came up a few times. The V and J genes are TRBV7-6 and TRBJ2-3; 8 nucleotides line up with TRBD1. The CDR3 is made up of 14 amino acids. Germline V gives CDR1 SGHVS, CDR2 FNYEAQ. The junction had 12 bases not matched to a gene; V was cut back by 9 bases and J by 7 bases. CDR3 in DNA: TGTGCCAGTTCTATGAGGCAGGGGGCTTATACGCAGTATTTT. Translation: CASSMRQGAYTQYF. The variable domain in full, with the rest retrieved from reference TRBV7-6 and TRBJ2-3, is GAGVSQSPRYKVTKRGQDVALRCDPISGHVSLYWYRQALGQGPEFLTYFNYEAQQDKSGLPNDRFSAERPEGSISTLTIQRTEQRDSAMYRCASSMRQGAYTQYFGPGTRLTVL.

V is TRBV9 and J is TRBJ2-2; 9 nucleotides align to TRBD2. The V gene end was trimmed by 2 bases and the J gene end by 7 bases; junction bases not matched to a gene: 24. The CDR3 contains 21 residues. CDR1 SGDLS and CDR2 YYNGEE come from the germline V gene. CDR3: CASSVPFPSGEPKGVGGELFF. As DNA, the CDR3 is TGTGCCAGCAGCGTTCCCTTCCCTAGCGGGGAACCAAAAGGGGTAGGCGGGGAGCTGTTTTTT.

This sequence joins TRBV2 and TRBJ1-2; 8 nucleotides line up with TRBD1. CDR1 is SNHLY, CDR2 FYNNEI, per germline. The CDR3 totals 15 residues. After removal of 7 bases from V and 7 bases from J, the junction contained 14 bases not matched to a gene. The CDR3 here is CASTLMGTGGLGYTF. CDR3 nucleotide sequence: TGTGCCAGCACCCTAATGGGTACAGGGGGTCTTGGCTACACCTTC.

V is TRBV7-2 and J is TRBJ2-3; D is perhaps TRBD2 (5 bases). CDR1 and CDR2 (germline): SGHTA, FQGNSA. V was cut by 5 bases and J by 5 bases, with 8 bases left in between. The CDR3 extends over 12 amino acids. The CDR3 DNA follows: TGTGCCAGCAGCCAACTAGGAGATACGCAGTATTTT. It specifies CASSQLGDTQYF.

The V call is TRBV5-1, the J call TRBJ2-3; D is perhaps TRBD1 (5 bases). Deletions cut 0 bases from V and 2 bases from J, with 13 bases between. The CDR3 spans 16 residues. Germline loops: CDR1 SGHRS, CDR2 YFSETQ. CDR3 loop: CASSLGGRVFTDTQYF. The DNA for the CDR3 is TGCGCCAGCAGCTTGGGCGGCAGGGTCTTCACAGATACGCAGTATTTT.

The genes are TRBV18 and TRBJ2-2, with 13 bases identical to TRBD2. The CDR3 is 15 residues long. CDR1 is KGHSH, CDR2 LQKENI, per germline. J lost 6 bases, V lost 2 bases, and 0 bases had no gene match. CDR3 loop: CASSPGTSGAGELFF. CDR3 sequence (DNA): TGTGCCAGCTCACCAGGGACTAGCGGGGCCGGGGAGCTGTTTTTT. Based on the CDR3 plus reference TRBV18 and TRBJ2-2, the full variable domain is NAGVMQNPRHLVRRRGQEARLRCSPMKGHSHVYWYRQLPEEGLKFMVYLQKENIIDESGMPKERFSAEFPKEGPSILRIQQVVRGDSAAYFCASSPGTSGAGELFFGEGSRLTVL.

V usage is TRBV6-1 and J usage is TRBJ2-2; no firm D call. Germline CDR1 and CDR2: MNHNS and SASEGT. This CDR3 spans 17 amino acids. V was trimmed by 1 base and J by 7 bases, leaving 19 bases between them. In nucleotides, the CDR3 is TGTGCCAGCAGTGAAGTTGTGAGGCAAGGAGTCAACGGGGAGCTGTTTTTT. It specifies CASSEVVRQGVNGELFF.

The chain has TRBV6-1 and TRBJ1-1, with a tentative D call TRBD1 (5 bases). V dropped 5 bases and J dropped 5 bases, with 12 bases sitting between them. The germline V gene has CDR1 MNHNS and CDR2 SASEGT. CDR3 size: 13 residues. The CDR3 reads CASSSLPGTEAFF. CDR3 DNA: TGTGCCAGCAGTTCCCTCCCAGGGACTGAAGCTTTCTTT.

The chain joins TRBV6-5 to TRBJ2-1; D might be TRBD1 (6 bases). The ends were cut back, 6 bases at V and 2 bases at J, with 11 bases in the middle. There are 14 residues in the CDR3. From germline, CDR1 is MNHEY and CDR2 SVGAGI. As DNA, the CDR3 is TGTGCCAGCAGCCCCGGACAGACCTACAATGAGCAGTTCTTC. Translating gives CASSPGQTYNEQFF.

The chain is built from TRBV2 and TRBJ1-6; perhaps TRBD1 as D (5 bases). The CDR3 is 18 residues long. In germline, CDR1 is SNHLY, CDR2 FYNNEI. V gave up 7 bases and J gave up 10 bases, with 29 bases separating them. CDR3 in amino acids: CASTPLPVDSRSGSPLHF. The CDR3, as DNA: TGTGCCAGCACCCCACTTCCGGTAGACAGCCGGTCCGGGTCACCCCTCCACTTT.

The chain carries TRBV12-5 and TRBJ1-5; D uncertain. Germline assignment: CDR1 LGHNT and CDR2 FRNRAP. Trimming took off 3 bases at V and 0 bases at J, with 9 bases between the two ends. The CDR3 sequence is 15 residues long. The CDR3 nucleotides are TGTGCTAGTGGTTTACTGTCCGGTAGCAATCAGCCCCAGCATTTT. As protein: CASGLLSGSNQPQHF. The complete variable domain, with remaining parts taken from reference TRBV12-5 and TRBJ1-5, reads DARVTQTPRHKVTEMGQEVTMRCQPILGHNTVFWYRQTMMQGLELLAYFRNRAPLDDSGMPKDRFSAEMPDATLATLKIQPSEPRDSAVYFCASGLLSGSNQPQHFGDGTRLSIL.

The chain links TRBV20-1 to TRBJ2-5, with TRBD1 matching over 9 bases. Per the germline V gene, CDR1 is DFQATT and CDR2 is SNEGSKA (reference sequence). CDR3 length equals 15 residues. The V gene end was trimmed by 3 bases and the J gene end by 4 bases; junction bases not matched to a gene: 9. CDR3 amino acids: CSASGGQGIIETQYF. Written as DNA, the CDR3 is TGCAGTGCTAGTGGGGGACAGGGTATAATAGAGACCCAGTACTTC.

This sequence joins TRBV19 and TRBJ2-6; the D gene is possibly TRBD1 (6 bases). Trimming left V 7 bases short and J 3 bases short, with 13 bases between. The germline gives CDR1 LNHDA, CDR2 SQIVND (reference sequence). This CDR3 has 15 residues. The CDR3 DNA is TGTGCCAGTACGCGACAGGTGTTTGGGGCCAACGTCCTGACTTTC. This gives the protein CASTRQVFGANVLTF.

This sequence joins TRBV6-6 and TRBJ2-2, with 7 bases that match TRBD1. Germline V gene data show CDR1 as MNHNY and CDR2 as SVGAGI (reference sequence). Trimming took 5 bases from V and 6 from J; bases not matched to a gene: 6. The CDR3 is 14 residues long. The CDR3 here is CASSTTGISGELFF. In DNA, the CDR3 is TGTGCCAGCAGTACGACAGGGATTTCCGGGGAGCTGTTTTTT.

The chain recombines TRBV2 with TRBJ2-5, with D tentatively TRBD2 (5 bases). Germline V gives CDR1 SNHLY, CDR2 FYNNEI. V lost 11 bases to trimming and J lost 0 bases, with 13 bases between them. The CDR3 length is 13 residues. CDR3 sequence reads: CASQAGNQETQYF. Written as DNA, the CDR3 is TGTGCCTCCCAGGCGGGCAACCAAGAGACCCAGTACTTC.

The chain has TRBV7-3 and TRBJ2-2, with D unresolved. The germline V gene encodes CDR1 SGHTA and CDR2 FQGTGA. The CDR3 sequence is 16 residues long. V lost 1 base and J lost 3, with 12 bases in between. The CDR3 sequence: CASSLMALGDTGELFF. As DNA, the CDR3 is TGTGCCAGCAGCTTAATGGCCCTAGGAGACACCGGGGAGCTGTTTTTT.

This chain joins TRBV30 and TRBJ1-5; D is possibly TRBD1 (6 bases). The germline CDR1 and CDR2 sequences are GTSNPN and SVGIG (reference sequence). Trimming removed 2 bases from V and 3 bases from J, with 14 bases in between. The CDR3 totals 15 residues. The CDR3 sequence: CAWSPGHSINQPQHF. The CDR3 nucleotides are TGTGCCTGGAGTCCGGGACATAGTATCAATCAGCCCCAGCATTTT.

This clone was observed a few times. This sequence joins TRBV18 and TRBJ1-4, with TRBD1 as a possible D gene (6 bases). In germline, CDR1 is KGHSH, CDR2 LQKENI. Deletions cut 3 bases from V and 0 bases from J, with 11 bases between. The CDR3 runs to 16 residues. In DNA form, the CDR3 reads TGTGCCAGCTCACCCGGACAGACCACAACTAATGAAAAACTGTTTTTT. This translates into CASSPGQTTTNEKLFF.

The V gene is TRBV3-1 (or the pseudogene TRBV3-2), the J gene TRBJ2-6; D is possibly TRBD2 (5 bases). V was shortened by 3 bases and J by 1 base, with 7 bases between the two germline ends. The CDR3 loop spans 15 amino acids. Germline V CDR1 and CDR2: LGHDT, YNNKEL (reference sequence). The CDR3 DNA follows: TGTGCCAGCAGCCACCGCGGGTCTGGGGCCAACGTCCTGACTTTC. It translates to CASSHRGSGANVLTF.

The chain links TRBV5-4 to TRBJ1-1, with a weak D call TRBD1 (5 bases). Germline loops: CDR1 SGHNT, CDR2 YYREEE (reference sequence). The CDR3 is 19 residues long. Trimming cost V 0 bases and J 0 bases, with 21 bases left between them. Written as DNA, the CDR3 is TGTGCCAGCAGCTTGGCCTCTACGGGGGTAAGATCCATGAACACTGAAGCTTTCTTT. It yields the protein CASSLASTGVRSMNTEAFF.

The CDR3 reads CASSWTGYDSSWYF. CDR3 nucleotide sequence: TGTGCCAGCAGCTGGACAGGGTACGATAGTTCCTGGTACTTC. V usage is TRBV5-5 and J usage is TRBJ2-5; 8 bases fit TRBD1. The germline V gene encodes CDR1 SGHKS and CDR2 YYEKEE (reference sequence). CDR3 length: 14 residues. V was pared by 3 bases and J by 13 bases, with 14 bases of the junction left unmatched.

The chain carries TRBV6-5 and TRBJ2-5, with D possibly TRBD1 on 6 matching bases. The V gene lost 6 bases and the J gene lost 7 bases, with 21 bases spanning the gap. Germline V gene sequence: CDR1 MNHEY, CDR2 SVGAGI. The CDR3 length is 15 residues. The DNA of the CDR3 is TGTGCCAGCAGGGTAGGGGGAGCCCTTCCACGGACCCAGTACTTC. Its translation: CASRVGGALPRTQYF.

The chain couples TRBV29-1 to TRBJ1-2, with TRBD1 matching over 7 bases. CDR1 and CDR2 (germline): SQVTM, ANQGSEA. This CDR3 is 13 amino acids long. V was pared by 4 bases and J by 5 bases, with 7 bases of the junction left unmatched. CDR3 region: CSVVTGLGYGYTF. The CDR3 nucleotides are TGCAGCGTTGTGACAGGGTTAGGGTATGGCTACACCTTC.

This clone was found a few times. The CDR3 loop is CASSPDRKSFGNTIYF. The CDR3 nucleotides read TGCGCCAGCAGCCCAGACAGGAAATCCTTCGGGAACACCATATATTTT. The chain carries TRBV5-1 and TRBJ1-3; TRBD1 is a possible D gene (6 bases). The CDR3 is 16 residues long. Germline V lookup: CDR1 SGHRS, CDR2 YFSETQ. V lost 4 bases, J lost 7 bases, and 21 bases lay in between. The variable domain in full, completed from reference TRBV5-1 and TRBJ1-3, reads KAGVTQTPRYLIKTRGQQVTLSCSPISGHRSVSWYQQTPGQGLQFLFEYFSETQRNKGNFPGRFSGRQFSNSRSEMNVSTLELGDSALYLCASSPDRKSFGNTIYFGEGSWLTVV.

V usage is TRBV6-5 and J usage is TRBJ2-5, with a weak D call TRBD2 (5 bases). The CDR3 is 11 residues long. Germline assignment: CDR1 MNHEY and CDR2 SVGAGI. Trimming removed 2 bases from V and 9 bases from J, with 7 bases in between. Here the CDR3 DNA reads TGTGCCAGCAGTTACCTCGGGGCCCAGTACTTC. Amino acids: CASSYLGAQYF.

The chain's CDR3 is CASSLSQQTGVTGELFF. CDR3 DNA sequence: TGTGCCAGCAGTTTGAGCCAACAGACAGGGGTCACCGGGGAGCTGTTTTTT. The rearrangement uses TRBV27 and TRBJ2-2; TRBD1 matches 8 bases. Germline V gene lookup returns CDR1 MNHEY and CDR2 SMNVEV (reference sequence). The CDR3 runs to 17 residues. Trimming took 3 bases from V and 4 from J; bases not matched to a gene: 10.

This chain connects TRBV5-6 to TRBJ2-2; D not resolved. The CDR3 spans 14 residues. The V gene's germline CDR1 is SGHDT and CDR2 YYEEEE. V dropped 5 bases and J dropped 1 base, with 9 bases sitting between them. CDR3 sequence reads: CASRHKMNTGELFF. DNA for the CDR3: TGTGCCAGCAGGCACAAAATGAACACCGGGGAGCTGTTTTTT.